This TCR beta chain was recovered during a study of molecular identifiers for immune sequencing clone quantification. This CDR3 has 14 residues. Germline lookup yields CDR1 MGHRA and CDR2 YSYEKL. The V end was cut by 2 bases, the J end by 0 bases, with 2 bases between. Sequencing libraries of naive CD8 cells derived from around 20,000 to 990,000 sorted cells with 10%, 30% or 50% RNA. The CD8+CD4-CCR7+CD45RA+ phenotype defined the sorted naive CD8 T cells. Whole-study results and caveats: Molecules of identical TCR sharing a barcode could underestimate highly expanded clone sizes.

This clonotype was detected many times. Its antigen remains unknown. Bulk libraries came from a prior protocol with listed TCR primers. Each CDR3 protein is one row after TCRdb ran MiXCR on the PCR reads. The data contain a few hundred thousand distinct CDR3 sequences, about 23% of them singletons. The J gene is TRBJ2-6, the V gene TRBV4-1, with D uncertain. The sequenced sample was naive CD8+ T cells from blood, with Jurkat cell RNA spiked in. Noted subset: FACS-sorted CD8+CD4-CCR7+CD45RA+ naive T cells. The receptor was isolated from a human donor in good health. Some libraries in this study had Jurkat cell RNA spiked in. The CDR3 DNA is TGCGCCAGCAGCCAAATCTCTGGGGCCAACGTCCTGACTTTC. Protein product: CASSQISGANVLTF.